What follows are 15 T cell receptor beta chains derived from one specimen sequenced in a study of shared clonotypes between healthy human individuals. Only in-frame clones appear in the TCRdb table, and some are missing; sequencing was by immunoSEQ multiplex PCR. The table has about 660,000 clones, 74% seen once. The sample was memory CD4+ T cells sorted from blood. Documented subset: CD45RA-negative fraction. These TCRs come from a woman in her 30s in good health.

V usage is TRBV28 and J usage is TRBJ2-3; 11 bases are a match to TRBD2. The CDR3 contains 15 residues. With V trimmed by 5 bases and J by 2 bases, 3 bases remained unmatched. Germline loops: CDR1 MDHEN, CDR2 SYDVKM. The CDR3 spells CASSGTSGNTDTQYF. Written as DNA, the CDR3 is TGTGCCAGCAGTGGGACTAGCGGAAACACAGATACGCAGTATTTT.

This clone appeared a single time. The chain combines TRBV28 with TRBJ1-2, with a weak D call TRBD1 (5 bases). The V gene's germline CDR1 is MDHEN and CDR2 SYDVKM. V dropped 10 bases and J dropped 0 bases, with 9 bases sitting between them. The CDR3 is 12 residues long. This CDR3 reads CATEGANYGYTF. Here the CDR3 DNA reads TGTGCCACTGAAGGGGCTAACTATGGCTACACCTTC.

For this clone: This may arise from a read error, as a much more abundant clone is one base away. Other DNA variants within this sample encode the same CDR3. The chain links TRBV29-1 to TRBJ1-5; D gene unclear. The CDR3 length is 12 residues. CDR1 SQVTM and CDR2 ANQGSEA come from the germline V gene. V lost 4 bases and J lost 1, with 5 bases in between. The CDR3 region has the DNA TGCAGCGTTGCCGACAGCAATCAGCCCCAGCATTTT. Protein: CSVADSNQPQHF.

The chain recombines TRBV7-2 with TRBJ2-7, with a possible D match to TRBD1 (6 bases). This CDR3 is built from 15 residues. Trimming stripped 2 bases from V and 4 bases from J, with 15 bases between. Germline V gives CDR1 SGHTA, CDR2 FQGNSA. In DNA form, the CDR3 reads TGTGCCAGCAGCTTATACGGCCAGGGGACATACGAGCAGTACTTC. Protein: CASSLYGQGTYEQYF. The entire variable domain, with the rest obtained from reference TRBV7-2 and TRBJ2-7, is as follows: GAGVSQSPSNKVTEKGKDVELRCDPISGHTALYWYRQSLGQGLEFLIYFQGNSAPDKSGLPSDRFSAERTGGSVSTLTIQRTQQEDSAVYLCASSLYGQGTYEQYFGPGTRLTVT.

V usage is TRBV11-2 and J usage is TRBJ2-3; 9 bases map to TRBD2. Germline loops: CDR1 SGHAT, CDR2 FQNNGV. The junction had 9 bases not matched to a gene; V was cut back by 5 bases and J by 3 bases. The CDR3 has 16 residues. CDR3 in amino acids: CASSHGASGITDTQYF. The DNA for the CDR3 is TGTGCCAGCAGCCACGGGGCTAGCGGGATAACAGATACGCAGTATTTT. Complete variable domain (other parts from reference TRBV11-2 and TRBJ2-3): EAGVAQSPRYKIIEKRQSVAFWCNPISGHATLYWYQQILGQGPKLLIQFQNNGVVDDSQLPKDRFSAERLKGVDSTLKIQPAKLEDSAVYLCASSHGASGITDTQYFGPGTRLTVL.

This clone appeared a few times. The genes are TRBV4-1 and TRBJ1-4; TRBD1 aligns across 9 bases. J gave up 7 bases and V 2 bases, and 8 bases lay outside the gene matches. This CDR3 has 16 amino acids. Germline V lookup: CDR1 MGHRA, CDR2 YSYEKL. The CDR3 spells CASSQKEGTGSEKLFF. The CDR3 region has the DNA TGCGCCAGCAGCCAAAAGGAAGGGACAGGGAGTGAAAAACTGTTTTTT.

This chain links TRBV28 with TRBJ1-5; D may be TRBD1 (6 bases). The V and J ends lost 6 bases and 2 bases respectively, with 11 bases between them. Germline loops: CDR1 MDHEN, CDR2 SYDVKM. The CDR3 runs 14 residues. CDR3 coding DNA: TGTGCCAGCAGGGGAGGGGGGCGCAATCAGCCCCAGCATTTT. This codes for CASRGGGRNQPQHF.

V usage is TRBV30 and J usage is TRBJ2-7, with a possible D match to TRBD2 (6 bases). CDR3 size: 15 residues. CDR1 and CDR2 from the germline V gene are GTSNPN and SVGIG (reference sequence). V lost 5 bases to trimming and J lost 4 bases, with 21 bases between them. The CDR3 loop reads CAWGVWRGEIYEQYF. CDR3 nucleotide sequence: TGTGCCTGGGGGGTCTGGCGGGGAGAGATATACGAGCAGTACTTC.

The chain uses TRBV7-2 and TRBJ1-1; D may be TRBD1 (6 bases). The V gene's germline CDR1 is SGHTA and CDR2 FQGNSA. CDR3 length equals 16 residues. V was pared by 1 base and J by 5 bases, with 17 bases between. CDR3 sequence reads: CASSLGVFGGRTEAFF. The CDR3 DNA follows: TGTGCCAGCAGCTTAGGGGTCTTCGGGGGCCGGACTGAAGCTTTCTTT.

This clone has a count of ten or more. The same CDR3 also results from other DNA sequences found in this sample. The CDR3, as DNA: TGTGCCATATCCGGGAACACTGAAGCTTTCTTT. This codes for CAISGNTEAFF. The rearrangement uses TRBV10-3 and TRBJ1-1; D uncertain. V lost 9 bases and J lost 1, with 6 bases in between. CDR1 ENHRY and CDR2 SYGVKD come from the germline V gene. CDR3 length equals 11 residues.

V usage is TRBV5-1 and J usage is TRBJ2-1, with D tentatively TRBD2 (6 bases). Deletions cut 3 bases from V and 5 bases from J, with 9 bases between. There are 13 residues in the CDR3. From germline, CDR1 is SGHRS and CDR2 YFSETQ. The CDR3 DNA reads TGCGCCAGCAGCTCTAGCGACGACAATGAGCAGTTCTTC. It translates to CASSSSDDNEQFF.

This chain uses TRBV4-1 with TRBJ2-7, with TRBD1 matching 9 bases. CDR1 MGHRA and CDR2 YSYEKL come from the germline V gene. The CDR3 length is 14 residues. After removal of 2 bases from V and 4 bases from J, the junction contained 3 bases not matched to a gene. The chain's CDR3 is CASSQRTGVYEQYF. The CDR3 coding sequence is TGCGCCAGCAGCCAACGGACAGGGGTGTACGAGCAGTACTTC.

V usage is TRBV6-5 and J usage is TRBJ2-5; 10 bases line up with TRBD2. Germline CDR1 and CDR2: MNHEY and SVGAGI. The CDR3 covers 15 residues. After removal of 8 bases from V and 4 bases from J, the junction contained 10 bases not matched to a gene. CDR3 residues: CASSRAGGHRETQYF. The CDR3 DNA follows: TGTGCCAGCTCCAGAGCGGGAGGGCATAGAGAGACCCAGTACTTC.

This chain links TRBV28 with TRBJ2-3; 9 bases agree with TRBD2. V shed 10 bases, J shed 2 bases, and the junction held 13 bases outside the gene matches. CDR1 is MDHEN and CDR2 is SYDVKM in the germline V gene. The CDR3 totals 16 residues. The CDR3 sequence is CATPPKLAGHTDTQYF. CDR3 nucleotides: TGTGCCACCCCCCCCAAGCTAGCGGGGCACACAGATACGCAGTATTTT.

The chain joins TRBV19 to TRBJ1-2; weak D call: TRBD1 (5 bases). Germline V gene sequence: CDR1 LNHDA, CDR2 SQIVND (reference sequence). The CDR3 loop spans 14 amino acids. V was pared by 5 bases and J by 2 bases, with 12 bases between. CDR3: CASSFLTDNYGYTF. In nucleotides, the CDR3 is TGTGCCAGTAGTTTCCTGACAGACAACTATGGCTACACCTTC.